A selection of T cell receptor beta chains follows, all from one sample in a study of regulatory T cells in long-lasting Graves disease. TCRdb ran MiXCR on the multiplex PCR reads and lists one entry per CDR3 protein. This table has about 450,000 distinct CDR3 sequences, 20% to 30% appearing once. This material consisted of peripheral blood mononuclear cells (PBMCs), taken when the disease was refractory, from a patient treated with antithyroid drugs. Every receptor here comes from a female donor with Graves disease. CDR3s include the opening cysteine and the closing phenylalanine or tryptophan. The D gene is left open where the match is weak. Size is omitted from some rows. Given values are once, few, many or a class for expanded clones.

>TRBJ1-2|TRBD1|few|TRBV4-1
CASSQERDRVYGYTF
TGCGCCAGCAGCCAAGAGAGGGACAGGGTCTATGGCTACACCTTC
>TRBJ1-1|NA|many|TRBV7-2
CASSYDRNTEAFF
TGTGCCAGCAGTTATGACAGGAACACTGAAGCTTTCTTT
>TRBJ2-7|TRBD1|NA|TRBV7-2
CASSLAGATGAQGTYEQYF
TGTGCCAGCAGCTTAGCGGGGGCTACAGGGGCTCAGGGGACCTACGAGCAGTACTTC
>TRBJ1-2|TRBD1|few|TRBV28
CASSLGTGNGYTF
TGTGCCAGCAGTTTGGGGACAGGGAATGGCTACACCTTC
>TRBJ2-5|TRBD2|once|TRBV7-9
CASSFSGSGETQYF
TGTGCCAGCAGCTTTAGCGGGAGTGGTGAGACCCAGTACTTC
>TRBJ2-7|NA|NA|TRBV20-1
CSARVPDRSSYEQYF
TGCAGTGCTAGAGTACCTGACCGCAGCTCCTACGAGCAGTACTTC
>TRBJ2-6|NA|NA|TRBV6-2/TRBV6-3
CASSSPGVTGANVLTF
TGTGCCAGCAGTTCTCCCGGGGTAACTGGGGCCAACGTCCTGACTTTC
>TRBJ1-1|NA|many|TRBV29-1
CSGGRANTEAFF
TGCAGCGGGGGCAGGGCTAACACTGAAGCTTTCTTT
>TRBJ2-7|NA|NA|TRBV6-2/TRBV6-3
CASSSTTGQREQYF
TGTGCCAGCAGTTCGACGACAGGACAGCGCGAGCAGTACTTC
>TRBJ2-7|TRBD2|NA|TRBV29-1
CSGGGVAGPNYEQYF
TGCAGCGGGGGGGGGGTAGCGGGACCAAACTACGAGCAGTACTTC
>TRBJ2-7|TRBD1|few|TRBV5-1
CASSSRGQGEASYEQYF
TGCGCCAGCAGCTCACGGGGACAGGGGGAGGCTTCCTACGAGCAGTACTTC
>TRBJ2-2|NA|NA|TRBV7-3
CASSPGLSVLRELFF
TGTGCCAGCAGCCCGGGACTGTCGGTGTTGAGGGAGCTGTTTTTT
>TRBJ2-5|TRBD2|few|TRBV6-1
CASRRTSGVFETQYF
TGTGCCAGCAGAAGGACTAGCGGAGTTTTTGAGACCCAGTACTTC
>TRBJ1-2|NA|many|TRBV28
CASSLGAGVRGYTF
TGTGCCAGCAGTTTAGGCGCGGGGGTACGCGGCTACACCTTC
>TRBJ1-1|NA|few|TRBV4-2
CASSQPGMNTEAFF
TGTGCCAGCAGCCAACCGGGTATGAACACTGAAGCTTTCTTT
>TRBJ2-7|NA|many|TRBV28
CASSRTAYEQYF
TGTGCCAGCAGCAGGACAGCCTACGAGCAGTACTTC
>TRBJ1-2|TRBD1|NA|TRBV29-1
CSVHTTGGSTNYGYTF
TGCAGCGTTCACACGACAGGGGGGAGTACTAACTATGGCTACACCTTC
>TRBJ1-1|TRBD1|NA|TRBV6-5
CASSSRGGTGFTEAFF
TGTGCCAGCAGTTCCCGGGGGGGGACAGGGTTTACTGAAGCTTTCTTT
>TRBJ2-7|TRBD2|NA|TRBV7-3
CASSPPTSENYEQYF
TGTGCCAGCAGCCCCCCGACTAGCGAGAACTACGAGCAGTACTTC
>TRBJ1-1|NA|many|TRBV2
CASSEDRRINTEAFF
TGTGCCAGCAGTGAAGATCGACGGATAAACACTGAAGCTTTCTTT
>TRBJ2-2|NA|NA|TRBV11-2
CASSSGRLQGAGELFF
TGTGCCAGCAGCTCAGGCCGCCTCCAGGGCGCCGGGGAGCTGTTTTTT
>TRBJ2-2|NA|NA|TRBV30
CAWSSLGELFF
TGTGCCTGGAGTAGCCTCGGGGAGCTGTTTTTT
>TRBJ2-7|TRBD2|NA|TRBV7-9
CASSFSGSGAHEQYF
TGTGCCAGCAGCTTCAGCGGGAGTGGAGCCCACGAGCAGTACTTC
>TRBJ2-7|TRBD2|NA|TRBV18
CASSPPRGSSYEQYF
TGTGCCAGCTCACCCCCCCGCGGGAGCTCCTACGAGCAGTACTTC